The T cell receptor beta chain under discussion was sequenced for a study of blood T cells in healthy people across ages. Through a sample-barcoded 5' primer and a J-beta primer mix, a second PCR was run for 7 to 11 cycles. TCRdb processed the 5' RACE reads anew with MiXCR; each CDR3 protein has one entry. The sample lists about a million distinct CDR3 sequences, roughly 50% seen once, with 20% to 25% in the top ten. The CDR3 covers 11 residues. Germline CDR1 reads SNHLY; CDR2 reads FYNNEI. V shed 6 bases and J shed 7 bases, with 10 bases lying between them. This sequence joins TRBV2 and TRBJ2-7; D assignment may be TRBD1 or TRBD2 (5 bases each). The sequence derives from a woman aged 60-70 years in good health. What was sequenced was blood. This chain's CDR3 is CASRGDGEQYF. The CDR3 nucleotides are TGTGCCAGCAGAGGGGACGGTGAGCAGTACTTC.